Listed here is a single T cell receptor beta chain. Sequence at one end of the junction differs from germline and may be a read error. The investigators made TCR beta cDNA from 400 to 500 ng total RNA, using a constant-region primer. Slightly modified ARM-PCR with three nested multiplex PCR rounds yielded TCR beta libraries. It was with TRBV1-TRBV30 forward primers and a C-beta reverse primer that the first two PCR rounds were run, at approximately 10 cycles each. A single record per CDR3 protein comes from TCRdb applying MiXCR to the multiplex PCR reads. The table records about 99,000 distinct CDR3 sequences, more than 65% of them present only once. From germline, CDR1 is MNHNY and CDR2 SVGAGI (reference sequence). There are 15 residues in the CDR3. The sample belongs to a study of tumor-infiltrating lymphocytes in primary liver carcinoma. Unsorted bulk tissue of about 20-30 mg yielded co-extracted RNA and DNA.

The TCR originated in a woman aged 60 to 75 with primary liver carcinoma and hepatitis B virus infection. The sequencing input was liver tumor tissue from sampling region 5. Subset of the sample: tumor region T5, tumor centre. The chain couples TRBV6-6 to TRBJ1-2, with 8 nucleotides matching TRBD1. CDR3: CASTTSGGASYGYTF. The CDR3 nucleotides are TGTGCCAGCACCACCTCAGGGGGCGCTTCCTATGGCTACACTTTC.